One and the same sample provided the 3 T cell receptor beta chains below, sequenced in a study of blood T cell repertoires in COVID-19. Sequenced by immunoSEQ multiplex PCR; TCRdb stores in-frame clones only, minus some. Of 70,000 to 95,000 clones in the sample, 70% to 90% are singletons; the top ten hold approximately 13%. The sequenced material came from peripheral blood. These receptors originate from a human donor in a cohort sampled during active COVID-19.

The chain has TRBV28 and TRBJ2-6; the D is unclear. The CDR3 loop spans 12 amino acids. From germline, CDR1 is MDHEN and CDR2 SYDVKM. Trimming cost V 8 bases and J 0 bases, with 2 bases left between them. This CDR3 reads CASLSGANVLTF. CDR3 bases: TGTGCCAGCCTCTCTGGGGCCAACGTCCTGACTTTC.

V gene TRBV6-5 combines with J gene TRBJ2-7; 7 bases align to TRBD1. The germline gives CDR1 MNHEY, CDR2 SVGAGI. Unmatched junction bases numbered 11, after V lost 7 bases and J lost 5 bases. CDR3 length: 14 amino acids. This CDR3 reads CASMVGQDIDEQYF. The CDR3 DNA is TGTGCCAGCATGGTCGGACAGGACATCGACGAGCAGTACTTC.

The rearrangement links TRBV2 to TRBJ1-1, with a weak D call TRBD1 (5 bases). Germline CDR1 is SNHLY and CDR2 is FYNNEI. V was shortened by 0 bases and J by 3 bases, with 8 bases between the two germline ends. The CDR3 runs 14 residues. The CDR3, as DNA: TGTGCCAGCAGTGAAGCCGTCAGGGACACTGAAGCTTTCTTT. Translation: CASSEAVRDTEAFF.